These T cell receptor beta chains were read from a single sample in a study of read filtering for tumor transcriptome and immune sequencing. Each CDR3 protein gets one entry after TCRdb re-called the reads with MiXCR. Of 57,000 or so distinct CDR3 sequences listed, around 21% are singletons. Sequencing was carried out using a population of CD138-negative cells sorted from bone marrow. These receptors were taken from a donor aged 40 or older with multiple myeloma. The conserved cysteine and the conserved F or W are not part of the CDR3 here. The order of the fields is V gene, J gene, CDR3 protein.

TRBV5-1	TRBJ2-5	ASSFRPGPSGGETQY
TRBV28	TRBJ2-5	ASSLTVRETQY
TRBV23-1	TRBJ1-4	AKTGNKGKLF
TRBV3-1	TRBJ1-5	ASSLRQGGQPQH
TRBV20-1	TRBJ1-5	SVGSGYSNQPQH
TRBV2	TRBJ2-7	ASSRTVYEQY
TRBV5-1	TRBJ1-6	ASSADTRSGSPLH
TRBV30	TRBJ2-1	AWSTGGGTETGEQF
TRBV5-5	TRBJ2-1	ASTSSWDRGLVQF
TRBV3-1	TRBJ2-7	ASSPRGGTYEQY
TRBV20-1	TRBJ1-4	SARGGGTEKLF
TRBV5-1	TRBJ2-5	ASSLDGGRSETQY
TRBV18	TRBJ1-1	ASLGGAPEAF
TRBV24-1	TRBJ2-1	ATSDLKAISYNEQF
TRBV11-2	TRBJ2-1	ASSLPAGSYNEQF
TRBV4-1	TRBJ2-1	ASSQDIVAVQF
TRBV30	TRBJ1-5	ALQAGGRGSNQPQH
TRBV12-3/TRBV12-4	TRBJ2-7	ASIPRGYEQY
TRBV5-6	TRBJ2-7	ASSRSDAYEQY
TRBV11-3	TRBJ2-5	ASSFSAGSKTQY
TRBV30	TRBJ2-1	AWSVIYEQF
TRBV19	TRBJ2-3	ASRNRGGITDTQY
TRBV3-1	TRBJ1-1	ASSQATEAF
TRBV20-1	TRBJ2-1	SARKSGGPISSYNEQF
TRBV3-1	TRBJ2-2	ASSQAGGRSNTGELF
TRBV19	TRBJ2-5	ASSGRDRGYQETQY
TRBV7-9	TRBJ2-1	ASSSEVSNEQF
TRBV28	TRBJ2-2	ASSFWKRGMANTGELF
TRBV7-3	TRBJ2-5	ASSSDPGETQY
TRBV20-1	TRBJ1-5	SGASGNQPQH
TRBV7-9	TRBJ2-2	ASSLGVLTGELF
TRBV7-9	TRBJ2-5	ATGVQETQY
TRBV20-1	TRBJ2-2	SARSRAGGELF
TRBV29-1	TRBJ2-2	SVETGFGVNTGELF
TRBV5-1	TRBJ2-1	ASSLVNGGGERAYNEQF
TRBV12-3/TRBV12-4	TRBJ2-3	ASRPPGLALDTQY
TRBV7-8	TRBJ2-3	ASSTEVAGQADTQY
TRBV11-2	TRBJ1-4	ASSTDPGEKLF
TRBV19	TRBJ2-7	ASSRDLSYEQY
TRBV18	TRBJ2-1	ASSPTSGGGLRLYEQF
TRBV5-1	TRBJ2-1	ASSPDPRGHEQF
TRBV7-2	TRBJ2-5	ASSFETAYQETQY
TRBV7-6	TRBJ2-2	ASTSQAGANTGELF
TRBV20-1	TRBJ2-5	SAREIELRNQETQY
TRBV5-1	TRBJ2-7	ASSLEVGIGEQY
TRBV6-7	TRBJ1-5	ASRPRYSNQPQH
TRBV24-1	TRBJ1-5	ATSRGGGNSNQPQH
TRBV5-1	TRBJ2-1	ASSLAQGALNEQF
TRBV20-1	TRBJ2-3	SVFRRGGNTQY
TRBV3-1	TRBJ2-1	ASSQDPGLAGGRHNEQF
TRBV5-1	TRBJ1-1	ASTQALNTEAF
TRBV29-1	TRBJ2-2	SARAEGTNTGELF
TRBV7-2	TRBJ1-2	ASSFGGTNYDYT
TRBV3-1	TRBJ2-3	ASSSPRQGPTDTQY
TRBV7-8	TRBJ2-2	ASSLLGGNTGELF
TRBV2	TRBJ1-4	ASRGVDEKLF
TRBV3-1	TRBJ1-2	ASSLLETAYGYT
TRBV20-1	TRBJ1-5	SARQTGASNQPQH
TRBV19	TRBJ2-3	ASCPGTKATDTQY